This TCR beta chain was sequenced during a study of cytomegalovirus exposure and HLA in healthy donors. Whole-study context: The early release's HLA-typed donors yielded tens of millions of unique TCRs. Findings and limits, study-wide: The listing of some 170 TCR beta chains classed them as cytomegalovirus-associated.

In this sample, this clone turned up a few times. Its antigen is unknown. Trimming left V 6 bases short and J 8 bases short, with 10 bases between. Germline V CDR1 and CDR2: MNHNY, SVGAGI (reference sequence). The CDR3 loop spans 11 amino acids. Use of 60 Vbeta and 13 Jbeta primers characterized the PCR. Repertoires were generated with immunoSEQ multiplex PCR, while TCRdb's copy carries only in-frame clones and drops some. Among under 250,000 clones, just under 80% were seen once, and the ten largest hold less than 0.6%. This TCR derives from a boy aged 5 to 17 in good health and CMV-seronegative. The specimen sequenced was PBMCs. V is TRBV6-6 and J is TRBJ1-2; weak D call: TRBD1 (5 bases). The CDR3 region has the DNA TGTGCCAGCAGGGCCCGGGGGGGCTACACCTTC. Amino acid sequence: CASRARGGYTF.